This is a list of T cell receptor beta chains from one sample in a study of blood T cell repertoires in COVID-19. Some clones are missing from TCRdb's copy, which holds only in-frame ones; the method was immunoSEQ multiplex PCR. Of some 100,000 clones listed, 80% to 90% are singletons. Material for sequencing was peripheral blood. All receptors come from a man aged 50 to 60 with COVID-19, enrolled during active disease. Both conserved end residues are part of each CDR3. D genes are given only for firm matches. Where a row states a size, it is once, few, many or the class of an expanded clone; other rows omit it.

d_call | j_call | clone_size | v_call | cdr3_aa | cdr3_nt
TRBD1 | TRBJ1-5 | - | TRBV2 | CASRETGGHQPQHF | TGTGCCAGCAGGGAGACAGGGGGCCATCAGCCCCAGCATTTT
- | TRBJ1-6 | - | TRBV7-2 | CASSSQGGLNSPLHF | TGTGCCAGCAGCTCCCAAGGGGGATTGAATTCACCCCTCCACTTT
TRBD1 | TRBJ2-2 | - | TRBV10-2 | CASRAHGQGIVGELFF | TGCGCCAGCAGGGCCCACGGACAGGGAATTGTCGGGGAGCTGTTTTTT
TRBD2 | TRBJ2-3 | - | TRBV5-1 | CASSRLTSGGAIDTQYF | TGCGCCAGCAGCAGGTTGACTAGCGGGGGGGCGATAGATACGCAGTATTTT
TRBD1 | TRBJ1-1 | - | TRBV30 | CAWGTGQNTEAFF | TGTGCCTGGGGGACAGGACAGAACACTGAAGCTTTCTTT
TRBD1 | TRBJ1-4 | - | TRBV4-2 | CASSRVPPGQGYEKLFF | TGTGCCAGCAGCCGAGTCCCCCCGGGACAGGGATATGAAAAACTGTTTTTT
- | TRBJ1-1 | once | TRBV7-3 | CASSFTRYTEAFF | TGTGCCAGCAGCTTCACCAGGTACACGGAAGCTTTCTTT
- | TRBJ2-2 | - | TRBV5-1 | CASSGQNTGELFF | TGCGCCAGCAGCGGGCAGAACACCGGGGAGCTGTTTTTT
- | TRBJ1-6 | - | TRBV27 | CASSSRQNNSPLHF | TGTGCCAGCAGTTCACGACAGAATAATTCACCCCTCCACTTT
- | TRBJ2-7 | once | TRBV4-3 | CASSQDLGRVYEQYF | TGCGCCAGCAGCCAAGATCTCGGCAGGGTCTACGAGCAGTACTTC
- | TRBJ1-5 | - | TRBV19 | CASSTQSNQPQHF | TGTGCCAGTAGTACCCAGAGCAATCAGCCCCAGCATTTT
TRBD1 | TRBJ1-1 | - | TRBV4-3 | CASSQGDRGRTEAFF | TGCGCCAGCAGCCAGGGGGACAGGGGGCGTACTGAAGCTTTCTTT
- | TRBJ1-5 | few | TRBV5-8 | CASSPIRTARSNQPQHF | TGTGCCAGCAGCCCCATAAGAACTGCGCGCAGCAATCAGCCCCAGCATTTT
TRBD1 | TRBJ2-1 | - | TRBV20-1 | CSASDRGRGNEQFF | TGCAGTGCTAGTGACAGGGGGCGCGGGAATGAGCAGTTCTTC
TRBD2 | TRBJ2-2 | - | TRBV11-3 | CASSFRLAGGNTGELFF | TGTGCCAGCAGCTTCCGGCTAGCGGGGGGAAACACCGGGGAGCTGTTTTTT
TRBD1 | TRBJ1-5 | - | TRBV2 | CASSESLQGSQPQHF | TGTGCCAGCAGTGAATCTCTACAGGGGAGTCAGCCCCAGCATTTT
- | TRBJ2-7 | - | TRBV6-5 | CASTTRIDSYEQYF | TGTGCCAGCACTACCAGGATCGACTCCTACGAGCAGTACTTC
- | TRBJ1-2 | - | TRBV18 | CASSPVTSYGYTF | TGTGCCAGCTCACCGGTTACGAGCTATGGCTACACCTTC
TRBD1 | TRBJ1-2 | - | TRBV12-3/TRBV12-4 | CASSWDRGFGYTF | TGTGCCAGCAGTTGGGACAGGGGCTTTGGCTACACCTTC
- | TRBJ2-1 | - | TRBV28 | CASSLGVAEFF | TGTGCCAGCAGTTTAGGTGTAGCCGAGTTCTTC
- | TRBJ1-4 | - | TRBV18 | CASSPPGGELFF | TGTGCCAGCTCACCACCGGGGGGTGAACTGTTTTTT
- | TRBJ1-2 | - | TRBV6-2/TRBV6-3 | CASSYSSGGVSYGYTF | TGTGCCAGCAGTTACTCTTCCGGGGGAGTCAGCTATGGCTACACCTTC
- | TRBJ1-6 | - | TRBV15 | CATSRDPGTNSPLHF | TGTGCCACCAGCAGAGATCCGGGTACCAATTCACCCCTCCACTTT
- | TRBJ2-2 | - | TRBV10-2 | CASREPGANTGELFF | TGCGCCAGCAGAGAACCGGGGGCGAACACCGGGGAGCTGTTTTTT